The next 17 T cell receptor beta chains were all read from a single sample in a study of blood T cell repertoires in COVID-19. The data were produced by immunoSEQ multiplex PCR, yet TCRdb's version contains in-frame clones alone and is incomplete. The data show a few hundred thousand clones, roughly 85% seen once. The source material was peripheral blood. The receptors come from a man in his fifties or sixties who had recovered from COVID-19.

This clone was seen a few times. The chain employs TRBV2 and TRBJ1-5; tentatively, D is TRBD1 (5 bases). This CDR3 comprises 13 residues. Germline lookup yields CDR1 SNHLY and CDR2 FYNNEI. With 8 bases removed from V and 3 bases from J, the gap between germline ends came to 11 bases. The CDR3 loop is CASQDINNQPQHF. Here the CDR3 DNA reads TGTGCCAGCCAGGACATAAACAATCAGCCCCAGCATTTT.

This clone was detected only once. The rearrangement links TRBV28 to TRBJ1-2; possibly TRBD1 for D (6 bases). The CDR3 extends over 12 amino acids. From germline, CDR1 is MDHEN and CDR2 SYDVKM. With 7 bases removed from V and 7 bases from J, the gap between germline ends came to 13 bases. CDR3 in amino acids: CASITTGFGYTF. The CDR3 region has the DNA TGTGCCAGCATCACTACAGGGTTTGGCTACACCTTC.

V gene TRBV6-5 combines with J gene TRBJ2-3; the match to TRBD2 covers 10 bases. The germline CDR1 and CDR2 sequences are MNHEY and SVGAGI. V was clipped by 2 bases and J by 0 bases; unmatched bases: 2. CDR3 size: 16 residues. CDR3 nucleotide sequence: TGTGCCAGCAGTTACACTAGCGGGACCAGCACAGATACGCAGTATTTT. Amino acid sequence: CASSYTSGTSTDTQYF.

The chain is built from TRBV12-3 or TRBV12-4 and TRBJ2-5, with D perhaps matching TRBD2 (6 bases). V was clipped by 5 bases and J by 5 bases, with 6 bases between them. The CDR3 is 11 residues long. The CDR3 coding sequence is TGTGCCAGCAGTGGGGGGGAGACCCAGTACTTC. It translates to CASSGGETQYF.

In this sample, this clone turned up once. The CDR3 sequence is CASSLLGLAAKETQYF. Here the CDR3 DNA reads TGCGCCAGCAGCTTGTTGGGACTAGCGGCCAAGGAGACCCAGTACTTC. This chain uses TRBV5-1 with TRBJ2-5, with 11 bases identical to TRBD2. The germline V gene has CDR1 SGHRS and CDR2 YFSETQ. After removal of 1 base from V and 5 bases from J, the junction contained 7 bases not matched to a gene. There are 16 residues in the CDR3.

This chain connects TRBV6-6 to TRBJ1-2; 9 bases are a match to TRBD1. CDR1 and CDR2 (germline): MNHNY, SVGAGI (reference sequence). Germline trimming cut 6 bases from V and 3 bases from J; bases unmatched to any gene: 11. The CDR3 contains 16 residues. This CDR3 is CASRSGQGGGDYGYTF. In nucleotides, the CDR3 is TGTGCCAGCAGGTCGGGACAGGGAGGGGGGGACTATGGCTACACCTTC.

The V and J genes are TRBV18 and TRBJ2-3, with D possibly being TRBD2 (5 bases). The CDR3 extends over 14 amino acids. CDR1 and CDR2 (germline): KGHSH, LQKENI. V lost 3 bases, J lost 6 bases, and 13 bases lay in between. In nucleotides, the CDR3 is TGTGCCAGCTCACCGTCTCCGGGGATGGATACGCAGTATTTT. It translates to CASSPSPGMDTQYF.

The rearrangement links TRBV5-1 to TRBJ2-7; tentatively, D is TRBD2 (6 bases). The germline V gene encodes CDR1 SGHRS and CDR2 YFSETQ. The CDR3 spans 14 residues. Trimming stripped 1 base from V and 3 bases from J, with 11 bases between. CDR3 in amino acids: CASSLKEGHYEQYF. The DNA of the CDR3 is TGCGCCAGCAGCTTGAAGGAGGGGCACTACGAGCAGTACTTC.

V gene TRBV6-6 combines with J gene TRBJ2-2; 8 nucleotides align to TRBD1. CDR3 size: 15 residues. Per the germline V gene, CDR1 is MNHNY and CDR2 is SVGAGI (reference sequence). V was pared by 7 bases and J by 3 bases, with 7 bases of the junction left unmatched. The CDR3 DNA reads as TGTGCCAGCAAGAGACAGGGGAGCGACACCGGGGAGCTGTTTTTT. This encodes CASKRQGSDTGELFF.

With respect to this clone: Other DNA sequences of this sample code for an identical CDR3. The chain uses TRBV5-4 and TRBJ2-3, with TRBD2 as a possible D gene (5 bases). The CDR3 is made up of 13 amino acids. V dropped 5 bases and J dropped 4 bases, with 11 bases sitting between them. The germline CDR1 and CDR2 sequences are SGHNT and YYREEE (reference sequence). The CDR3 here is CASSFEGADTQYF. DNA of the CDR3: TGTGCCAGCAGTTTTGAGGGAGCAGATACGCAGTATTTT.

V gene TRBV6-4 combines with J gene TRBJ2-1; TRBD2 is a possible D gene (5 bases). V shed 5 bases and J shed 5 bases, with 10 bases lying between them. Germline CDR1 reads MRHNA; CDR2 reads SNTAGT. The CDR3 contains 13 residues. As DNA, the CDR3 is TGTGCCAGCAGTTCGACGGGGAACAATGAGCAGTTCTTC. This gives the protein CASSSTGNNEQFF.

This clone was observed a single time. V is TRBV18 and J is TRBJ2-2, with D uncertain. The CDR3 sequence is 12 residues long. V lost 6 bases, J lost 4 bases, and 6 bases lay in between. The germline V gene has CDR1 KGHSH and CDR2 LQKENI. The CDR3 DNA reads TGTGCCAGCTCCCCTATCACCGGGGAGCTGTTTTTT. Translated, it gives CASSPITGELFF.

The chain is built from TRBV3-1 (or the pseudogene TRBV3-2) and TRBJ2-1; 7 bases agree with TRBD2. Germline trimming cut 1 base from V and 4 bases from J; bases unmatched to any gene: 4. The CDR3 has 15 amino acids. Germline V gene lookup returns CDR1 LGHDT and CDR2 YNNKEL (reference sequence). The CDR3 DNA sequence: TGTGCCAGCAGCCAAGGTACCGGGAGGTACAATGAGCAGTTCTTC. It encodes CASSQGTGRYNEQFF.

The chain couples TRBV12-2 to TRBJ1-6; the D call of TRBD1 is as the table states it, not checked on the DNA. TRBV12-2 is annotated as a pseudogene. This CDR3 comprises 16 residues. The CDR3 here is CASRLPRTGYNSPLHF. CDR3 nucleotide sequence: TGTGCAAGTCGTTTACCCAGGACAGGGTATAATTCACCCCTCCACTTT.

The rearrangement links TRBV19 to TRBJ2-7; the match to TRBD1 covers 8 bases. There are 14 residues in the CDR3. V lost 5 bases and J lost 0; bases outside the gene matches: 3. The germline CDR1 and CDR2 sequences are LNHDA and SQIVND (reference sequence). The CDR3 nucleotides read TGTGCCAGTAGTCCCACAGGGGGCTCCTACGAGCAGTACTTC. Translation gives CASSPTGGSYEQYF.

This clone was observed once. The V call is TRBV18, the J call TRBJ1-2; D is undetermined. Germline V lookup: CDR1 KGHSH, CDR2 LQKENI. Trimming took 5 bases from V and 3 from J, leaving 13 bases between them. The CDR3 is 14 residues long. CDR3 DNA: TGTGCCAGCTCAGACTTCCAGCTCCACTATGGCTACACCTTC. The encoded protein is CASSDFQLHYGYTF. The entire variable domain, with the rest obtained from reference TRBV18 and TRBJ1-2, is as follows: NAGVMQNPRHLVRRRGQEARLRCSPMKGHSHVYWYRQLPEEGLKFMVYLQKENIIDESGMPKERFSAEFPKEGPSILRIQQVVRGDSAAYFCASSDFQLHYGYTFGSGTRLTVV.

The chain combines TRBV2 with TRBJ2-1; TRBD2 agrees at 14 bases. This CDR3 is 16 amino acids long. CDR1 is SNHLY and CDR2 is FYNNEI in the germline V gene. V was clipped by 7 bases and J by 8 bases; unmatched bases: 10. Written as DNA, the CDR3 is TGTGCCAGCACCTACGGACTAGCGGGAGGAATGCATGAGCAGTTCTTC. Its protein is CASTYGLAGGMHEQFF.